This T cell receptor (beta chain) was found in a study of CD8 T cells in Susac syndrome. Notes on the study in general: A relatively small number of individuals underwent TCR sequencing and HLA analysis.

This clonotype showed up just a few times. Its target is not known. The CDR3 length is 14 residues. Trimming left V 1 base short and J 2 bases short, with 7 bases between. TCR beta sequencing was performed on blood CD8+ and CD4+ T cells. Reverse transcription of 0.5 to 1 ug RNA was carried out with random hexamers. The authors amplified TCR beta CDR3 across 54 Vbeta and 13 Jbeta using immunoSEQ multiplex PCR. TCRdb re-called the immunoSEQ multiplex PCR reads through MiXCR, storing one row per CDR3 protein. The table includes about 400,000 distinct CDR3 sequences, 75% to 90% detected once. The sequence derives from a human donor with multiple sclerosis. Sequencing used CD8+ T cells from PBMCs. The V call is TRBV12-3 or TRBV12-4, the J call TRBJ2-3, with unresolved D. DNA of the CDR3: TGTGCCAGCAGTTTAGGGCTCTTCACAGATACGCAGTATTTT. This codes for CASSLGLFTDTQYF.